These T cell receptor beta chains were read from a single sample in a study of blood T cell repertoires in COVID-19. The method was immunoSEQ multiplex PCR; TCRdb's version includes in-frame clones alone and lacks a portion of them. Among some 220,000 clones listed, approximately 85% were seen once. Sequenced input: peripheral blood. The receptors stem from a woman in her sixties or seventies with COVID-19, enrolled during active disease. Each CDR3 is given with its conserved first and last residue. A D gene is named only where the DNA matches it firmly. Expanded clones get a size class; other rows say once, few or many, or leave the size out.

- | TRBJ2-7 | TRBV7-9 | TRBD1 | TGTGCCAGCAGCTCGACACCGGGACAGATATCCTACGAGCAGTACTTC | CASSSTPGQISYEQYF
- | TRBJ1-6 | TRBV6-6 | TRBD1 | TGTGCCAGCAACTTAGGGGGCAATTCACCCCTCCACTTT | CASNLGGNSPLHF
- | TRBJ1-2 | TRBV4-1 | TRBD1 | TGCGCCAGCAGTCAGGGACAGGGGGTGACTATGGGCTACACCTTC | CASSQGQGVTMGYTF
- | TRBJ1-1 | TRBV30 | - | TGTGCCCGAACGCTCGGGAGACAGAAAGCTTTCTTT | CARTLGRQKAFF
- | TRBJ1-1 | TRBV10-3 | - | TGTGCCATCAGAGTACAGGGTTGGGAGAACACTGAAGCTTTCTTT | CAIRVQGWENTEAFF
- | TRBJ1-5 | TRBV7-2 | - | TGTGCCAGCAGCCTCGGGGGGGCTCTTAAGAATCAGCCCCAGCATTTT | CASSLGGALKNQPQHF
- | TRBJ1-2 | TRBV7-2 | - | TGTGCCAGCAGTTCAATGGGGACAACGAACTATGGCTACACCTTC | CASSSMGTTNYGYTF
- | TRBJ1-5 | TRBV7-9 | - | TGTGCCAGCAGCTCTACACAGGGCCTCGGCGAGCCCCAGCATTTT | CASSSTQGLGEPQHF
- | TRBJ1-1 | TRBV29-1 | TRBD1 | TGCAGCATCTACCCACCGGGACAGGAAGCTTTCTTT | CSIYPPGQEAFF
- | TRBJ1-1 | TRBV4-1 | TRBD1 | TGCGCCAGCAGTCATTCCACAGGGGGTACTGAAGCTTTCTTT | CASSHSTGGTEAFF
- | TRBJ2-7 | TRBV6-5 | - | TGTGCCTACTCAGGGAATCGCTACGAGCAGTACTTC | CAYSGNRYEQYF
- | TRBJ2-7 | TRBV7-8 | TRBD1 | TGTGCCAGCAGCTTAGCGGACAGGGGCGAGCAGTACTTC | CASSLADRGEQYF
- | TRBJ2-3 | TRBV7-3 | TRBD1 | TGTGCCAGCAGCTTAACGTGGGGACAGGGGGCAGATACGCAGTATTTT | CASSLTWGQGADTQYF
- | TRBJ1-2 | TRBV3-1/TRBV3-2 | TRBD1 | TGTGCCAGCAGCCGAGGGGACAGGGTCCCCTATGGCTACACCTTC | CASSRGDRVPYGYTF
- | TRBJ1-3 | TRBV7-8 | - | TGTGCCAGCAGCGCCACCGGGGACACCATATATTTT | CASSATGDTIYF
- | TRBJ2-7 | TRBV9 | TRBD1 | TGTGCCAGCAGCTTCCGGGACAGGGGGTTATACGAGCAGTACTTC | CASSFRDRGLYEQYF
once | TRBJ2-2 | TRBV7-3 | - | TGTGCCAGCAGCCCCCAGACCGCGGCCGGGGAGCTGTTTTTT | CASSPQTAAGELFF